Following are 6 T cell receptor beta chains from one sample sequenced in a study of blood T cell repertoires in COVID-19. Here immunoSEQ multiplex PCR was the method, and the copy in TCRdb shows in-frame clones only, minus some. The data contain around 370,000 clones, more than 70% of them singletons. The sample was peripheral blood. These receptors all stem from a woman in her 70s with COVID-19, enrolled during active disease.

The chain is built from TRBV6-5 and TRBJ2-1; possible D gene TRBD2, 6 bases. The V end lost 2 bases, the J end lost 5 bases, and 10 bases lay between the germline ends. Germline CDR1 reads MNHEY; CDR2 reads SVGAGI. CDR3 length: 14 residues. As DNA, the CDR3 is TGTGCCAGCAGTTACGGGGGGAGGCACAATGAGCAGTTCTTC. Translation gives CASSYGGRHNEQFF.

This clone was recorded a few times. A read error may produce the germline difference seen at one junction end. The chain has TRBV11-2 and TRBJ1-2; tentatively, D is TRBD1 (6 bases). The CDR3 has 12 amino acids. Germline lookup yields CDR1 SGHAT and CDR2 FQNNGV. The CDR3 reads CASSLSSQGRAF. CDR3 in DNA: TGTGCCAGCAGCCTCTCCTCACAGGGCCGGGCCTTC. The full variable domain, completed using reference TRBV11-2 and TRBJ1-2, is EAGVAQSPRYKIIEKRQSVAFWCNPISGHATLYWYQQILGQGPKLLIQFQNNGVVDDSQLPKDRFSAERLKGVDSTLKIQPAKLEDSAVYLCASSLSSQGRAFGSGTRLTVV.

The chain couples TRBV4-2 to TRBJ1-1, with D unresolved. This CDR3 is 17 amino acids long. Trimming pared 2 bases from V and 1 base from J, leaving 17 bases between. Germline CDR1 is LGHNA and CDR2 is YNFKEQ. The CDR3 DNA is TGTGCCAGCAGCCAATCATTACGAGGTGCCGAGAACACTGAAGCTTTCTTT. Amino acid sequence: CASSQSLRGAENTEAFF.

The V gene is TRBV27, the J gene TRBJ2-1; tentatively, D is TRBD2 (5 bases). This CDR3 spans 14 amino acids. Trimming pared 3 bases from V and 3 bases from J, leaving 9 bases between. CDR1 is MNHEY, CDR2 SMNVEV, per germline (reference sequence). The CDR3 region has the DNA TGTGCCAGCAGTTTTGGCGGGTTCTACAATGAGCAGTTCTTC. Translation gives CASSFGGFYNEQFF.

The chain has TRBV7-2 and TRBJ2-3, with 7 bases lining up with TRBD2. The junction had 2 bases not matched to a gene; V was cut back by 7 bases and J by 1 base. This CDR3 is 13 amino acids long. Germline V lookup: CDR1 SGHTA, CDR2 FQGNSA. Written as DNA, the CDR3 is TGTGCCAGCAACAGCGGGGGCACAGATACGCAGTATTTT. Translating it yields CASNSGGTDTQYF.

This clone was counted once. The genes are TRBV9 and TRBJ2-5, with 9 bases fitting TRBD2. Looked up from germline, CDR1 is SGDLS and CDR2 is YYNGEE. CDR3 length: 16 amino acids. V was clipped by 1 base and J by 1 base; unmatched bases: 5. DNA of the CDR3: TGTGCCAGCAGCGTAAATAGCGGGGGCCGCCAAGAGACCCAGTACTTC. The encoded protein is CASSVNSGGRQETQYF.